These T cell receptor beta chains were read from a single sample in a study of cytomegalovirus exposure and HLA in healthy donors. Data came from immunoSEQ multiplex PCR; TCRdb stores just in-frame clones and leaves some out. The profile covers over 85,000 clones, with roughly 92% appearing a single time and 1.1% taken by the ten largest. The sample consisted of PBMCs. The source is a woman in her 30s in good health and CMV-seropositive. CDR3s include the opening cysteine and the closing phenylalanine or tryptophan. A D gene is named only where the DNA matches it firmly. Clone size is stated in some rows and not others, as once, few, many or a class when expanded.

clone_size	d_call	v_call	j_call	cdr3_aa	cdr3_nt
-	-	TRBV9	TRBJ1-2	CASSVGQGSNYGYTF	TGTGCCAGCAGCGTAGGGCAGGGCTCCAACTATGGCTACACCTTC
-	TRBD1	TRBV9	TRBJ2-1	CASSVVGTAYNEQFF	TGTGCCAGCAGCGTAGTGGGGACAGCCTACAATGAGCAGTTCTTC
-	-	TRBV6-5	TRBJ1-1	CASSHRTSEAFF	TGTGCCAGCAGTCACAGGACAAGTGAAGCTTTCTTT
-	-	TRBV6-5	TRBJ1-2	CASSYSRGGSDGYTF	TGTGCCAGCAGTTACTCGAGAGGAGGTTCGGACGGCTACACCTTC
-	-	TRBV4-3	TRBJ1-5	CASSQEWGQGSQPQHF	TGCGCCAGCAGCCAAGAGTGGGGGCAAGGAAGTCAGCCCCAGCATTTT
-	-	TRBV29-1	TRBJ2-7	CSVGRGQYEQYF	TGCAGCGTTGGTCGTGGGCAATACGAGCAGTACTTC
-	-	TRBV28	TRBJ2-1	CASSFGVYNEQFF	TGTGCCAGCAGTTTCGGGGTCTACAATGAGCAGTTCTTC
-	-	TRBV2	TRBJ2-4	CASSSGLNIQYF	TGTGCCAGCAGCAGCGGCCTAAACATTCAGTACTTC
-	-	TRBV28	TRBJ2-1	CASTSPGFINEQFF	TGTGCCAGCACTTCCCCGGGATTCATCAATGAGCAGTTCTTC
-	-	TRBV4-3	TRBJ2-6	CASSRGVSSGANVLTF	TGCGCCAGCAGCCGGGGAGTAAGCTCTGGGGCCAACGTCCTGACTTTC
-	TRBD2	TRBV19	TRBJ2-7	CASSIASGGSYEQYF	TGTGCCAGTAGTATAGCTAGCGGAGGTTCCTACGAGCAGTACTTC
-	-	TRBV27	TRBJ1-1	CASSLSAGNTEAFF	TGTGCCAGCAGTTTATCCGCCGGGAACACTGAAGCTTTCTTT
once	-	TRBV7-2	TRBJ1-2	CASSPGRRDYGYTF	TGTGCCAGCAGTCCAGGGAGGAGAGACTATGGCTACACCTTC
-	-	TRBV19	TRBJ1-5	CASSMTRTGSNQPQHF	TGTGCCAGTAGTATGACACGCACAGGGTCCAATCAGCCCCAGCATTTT
-	TRBD1	TRBV30	TRBJ1-4	CAWSTGQGVWNEKLFF	TGTGCCTGGAGTACGGGACAGGGGGTCTGGAATGAAAAACTGTTTTTT
once	-	TRBV6-4	TRBJ1-1	CASDPGSKNTEAFF	TGTGCCAGCGATCCAGGGTCCAAGAACACTGAAGCTTTCTTT
-	TRBD2	TRBV28	TRBJ2-5	CASSPHRGGEETQYF	TGTGCCAGCAGTCCACATCGGGGGGGGGAAGAGACCCAGTACTTC
-	-	TRBV6-5	TRBJ2-5	CASSYSQGFGTQYF	TGTGCCAGCAGTTACTCGCAGGGTTTTGGGACCCAGTACTTC
-	TRBD1	TRBV7-9	TRBJ1-2	CASSQDRAYGYTF	TGTGCCAGCAGCCAGGACAGGGCCTATGGCTACACCTTC
-	-	TRBV27	TRBJ1-2	CASSLRQAGGYTF	TGTGCCAGCAGTTTAAGACAGGCAGGTGGCTACACCTTC
-	-	TRBV5-1	TRBJ1-1	CASSSPGHLNTEAFF	TGCGCCAGCAGCTCACCGGGACATCTGAACACTGAAGCTTTCTTT
-	TRBD1	TRBV10-1	TRBJ2-7	CASSGGQGGLEQYF	TGCGCCAGCAGTGGGGGACAGGGCGGTCTCGAGCAGTACTTC
-	-	TRBV7-9	TRBJ1-6	CASRGAGENSPLHF	TGTGCCAGCAGGGGGGCAGGGGAAAATTCACCCCTCCACTTT
-	-	TRBV6-5	TRBJ1-1	CASSLGYEAFF	TGTGCCAGCAGTTTGGGCTACGAAGCTTTCTTT